This paragraph reports one T cell receptor (beta chain). Its matching antigen is unknown. MiXCR was run by TCRdb on the RT-PCR reads, yielding one entry per CDR3 protein. This sample carries under 25,000 distinct CDR3 sequences, approximately 70% of them seen once, and the ten largest clones take roughly 2.4%. The sample belongs to a study of yellow fever vaccine responses in identical twins. Notes on the study in general: Twins reportedly had a vaccine T cell response that seemed partly convergent, partly personalized.

This TCR was sampled from a woman between 18 and 30 years old who received the yellow fever vaccine. The sample here was T cells from blood (PBMCs), unsorted or a sorted subset (not recorded which), taken before or after yellow fever vaccination (not recorded which).

The CDR3 spells CSVASGTDGYTF. CDR3 sequence (DNA): TGCAGCGTTGCTTCCGGGACAGATGGCTACACCTTC. The rearrangement joins TRBV29-1 to TRBJ1-2; the match to TRBD1 covers 7 bases. Trimming took 4 bases from V and 6 from J; bases not matched to a gene: 5. The CDR3 is 12 residues long. CDR1 is SQVTM, CDR2 ANQGSEA, per germline.